One T cell receptor beta chain is described in this entry. Germline V gene sequence: CDR1 MNHEY, CDR2 SVGAGI. The CDR3 has 15 residues. V trimming: 6 bases; J trimming: 1 base; junction bases outside the gene matches: 7. These data come from a study of blood T cell repertoires in COVID-19. Study background: Sites across the United States, Italy and Spain contributed samples from acute and convalescent COVID-19. T cells, B-cell-depleted T cells, or PBMCs provided the cDNA or gDNA that served as material.

Source study methods: Amplification with reference gene primers provided the estimates of nucleated cell counts. Using immunoSEQ multiplex PCR, the repertoire was profiled, and TCRdb retains in-frame clones only, with some absent. The V and J calls and the clone size are those of that table, but D and trimming were determined from the DNA. The table lists 45,000 to 55,000 clones, about 86% of them singletons, with about 11% in the top ten. V usage is TRBV6-5 and J usage is TRBJ2-5; 8 positions agree with TRBD1. Material: peripheral blood. This sequence originates from a man between 65 and 80 years old with active COVID-19. The CDR3 protein is CASRRRDRFQETQYF. CDR3 nucleotide sequence: TGTGCCAGCAGACGCCGGGACAGGTTCCAAGAGACCCAGTACTTC.